What follows are 30 T cell receptor beta chains derived from one specimen sequenced in a study of blood T cells in healthy people across ages. With a J-beta primer mix and a sample-barcoded 5' primer, a second PCR ran roughly 6 to 12 cycles. MiXCR was run by TCRdb on the 5' RACE reads, yielding one entry per CDR3 protein. This repertoire shows 550,000 to 750,000 distinct CDR3 sequences, roughly 21% found once; its top ten account for approximately 3.6%. The specimen was blood. The receptors were gathered from a man between 65 and 85 years old in good health.

This clonotype is termed medium-sized. This chain links TRBV27 with TRBJ2-7; 8 bases fit TRBD2. Looked up from germline, CDR1 is MNHEY and CDR2 is SMNVEV (reference sequence). This CDR3 has 14 residues. After removal of 3 bases from V and 6 bases from J, the junction contained 7 bases not matched to a gene. CDR3 DNA sequence: TGTGCCAGCAGTTTCACGGGAGGGCCCGTCGAGCAGTACTTC. Translated: CASSFTGGPVEQYF.

The CDR3 loop reads CASSLRADNEKLFF. The CDR3 region has the DNA TGTGCCAGCAGCTTACGGGCAGACAATGAAAAACTGTTTTTT. The rearrangement joins TRBV7-9 to TRBJ1-4, with D unresolved. Germline lookup yields CDR1 SEHNR and CDR2 FQNEAQ (reference sequence). The CDR3 is 14 residues long. V was cut by 2 bases and J by 5 bases, with 9 bases left in between.

The J gene is TRBJ2-2, the V gene TRBV5-1; perhaps TRBD2 as D (6 bases). Germline V gives CDR1 SGHRS, CDR2 YFSETQ. Trimming took 0 bases from V and 4 from J, leaving 10 bases between them. The CDR3 length is 15 residues. The CDR3 sequence is CASSLGSGPTGELFF. DNA of the CDR3: TGCGCCAGCAGCTTGGGTAGCGGTCCCACCGGGGAGCTGTTTTTT. Filled out from reference TRBV5-1 and TRBJ2-2, the complete variable domain reads KAGVTQTPRYLIKTRGQQVTLSCSPISGHRSVSWYQQTPGQGLQFLFEYFSETQRNKGNFPGRFSGRQFSNSRSEMNVSTLELGDSALYLCASSLGSGPTGELFFGEGSRLTVL.

This chain links TRBV18 with TRBJ2-7; 8 bases are a match to TRBD1. V was clipped by 5 bases and J by 7 bases; unmatched bases: 7. Germline CDR1 reads KGHSH; CDR2 reads LQKENI. The CDR3 length is 13 residues. Here the CDR3 reads CASSAGTGGEQYF. The CDR3 coding sequence is TGTGCCAGCTCAGCGGGAACAGGGGGTGAGCAGTACTTC. The complete variable domain, with remaining parts taken from reference TRBV18 and TRBJ2-7, reads NAGVMQNPRHLVRRRGQEARLRCSPMKGHSHVYWYRQLPEEGLKFMVYLQKENIIDESGMPKERFSAEFPKEGPSILRIQQVVRGDSAAYFCASSAGTGGEQYFGPGTRLTVT.

The table lists this clonotype with a few counts. The genes are TRBV15 and TRBJ2-5; D not resolved. CDR3 length: 14 amino acids. CDR1 and CDR2 (germline): LNHNV, YYDKDF (reference sequence). V lost 0 bases and J 1 base, leaving 6 bases between the germline ends. The CDR3 DNA reads as TGTGCCACCAGCAGAGAGTGGGGCCAAGAGACCCAGTACTTC. It encodes CATSREWGQETQYF.

This clonotype was detected only a few times. The J gene is TRBJ2-7, the V gene TRBV27, with TRBD2 matching over 7 bases. The CDR3 is 14 residues long. The V gene end was trimmed by 5 bases and the J gene end by 3 bases; junction bases not matched to a gene: 7. Germline V lookup: CDR1 MNHEY, CDR2 SMNVEV (reference sequence). CDR3: CASSRGGPNYEQYF. DNA for the CDR3: TGTGCCAGCAGTAGGGGAGGGCCTAACTACGAGCAGTACTTC.

This clonotype was counted at least ten times. The genes are TRBV5-4 and TRBJ2-5, with D possibly matching TRBD1 (6 bases). This CDR3 is built from 13 residues. Germline-derived CDR1 and CDR2 are SGHNT and YYREEE (reference sequence). The V and J ends lost 4 bases and 1 base respectively, with 8 bases between them. The CDR3 region has the DNA TGTGCCAGCAGCCGGGACACCCAAGAGACCCAGTACTTC. Protein product: CASSRDTQETQYF.

As regards this clonotype: This is likely a read error, given that the CDR3 carries no conserved phenylalanine or tryptophan at its end. V is TRBV4-1 and J is TRBJ2-5; D remains ambiguous. Trimming took 0 bases from V and 10 from J, leaving 9 bases between them. Per germline, CDR1 MGHRA and CDR2 YSYEKL. The CDR3 consists of 12 residues. CDR3 DNA: TGCGCCAGCAGCCAAGATTCGGCAGTCCAGTACTTA. It specifies CASSQDSAVQYL.

This clonotype was counted a few times. The chain couples TRBV15 to TRBJ2-3, with D possibly being TRBD1 (6 bases). Per the germline V gene, CDR1 is LNHNV and CDR2 is YYDKDF (reference sequence). The CDR3 runs 13 residues. V lost 6 bases and J 6 bases, leaving 13 bases between the germline ends. The CDR3 coding sequence is TGTGCCACCAGAGGGACCCAGGGGGATACGCAGTATTTT. Its translation: CATRGTQGDTQYF.

The chain has TRBV20-1 and TRBJ2-2; 10 bases are a match to TRBD1. The trim removed 5 bases at V and 7 bases at J, leaving 10 bases unmatched. The CDR3 totals 15 residues. Germline CDR1 reads DFQATT; CDR2 reads SNEGSKA (reference sequence). The CDR3 DNA is TGCAGTGCTGGTCTGGGACAGGGGAGAATCGGGGAGCTGTTTTTT. It codes for CSAGLGQGRIGELFF.

The J gene is TRBJ2-3, the V gene TRBV20-1; TRBD2 matches 10 bases. V lost 0 bases, J lost 4 bases, and 4 bases stayed unmatched. The CDR3 covers 15 residues. CDR1 is DFQATT and CDR2 is SNEGSKA in the germline V gene (reference sequence). In DNA form, the CDR3 reads TGCAGTGCTAGAGATCCCCTAGCGGGAGCAGATACGCAGTATTTT. Translating gives CSARDPLAGADTQYF.

As concerns this clonotype: One junction end does not reproduce the germline sequence, and a read error may be involved. The chain joins TRBV7-3 to TRBJ2-3; no firm D call. The CDR3 runs to 13 residues. The germline V gene encodes CDR1 SGHTA and CDR2 FQGTGA. CDR3 nucleotides: TGTGCCGGCAGCCTCGAACCCGAAGATACGCAGTATTTT. It yields the protein CAGSLEPEDTQYF.

The rearrangement links TRBV6-2 or TRBV6-3 to TRBJ1-1; D is unclear. The V gene lost 2 bases and the J gene lost 5 bases, with 12 bases spanning the gap. CDR3 length equals 14 residues. Germline loops: CDR1 MNHEY, CDR2 SVGEGT. CDR3 sequence (DNA): TGTGCCAGCAGTTACCTGGGGTTGAGAACTGAAGCTTTCTTT. Translated: CASSYLGLRTEAFF.

This clonotype was detected a few times. This chain uses TRBV12-3 or TRBV12-4 with TRBJ2-7; no clear D. There are 12 residues in the CDR3. V lost 5 bases and J lost 0, with 5 bases in between. The CDR3 region has the DNA TGTGCCAGCAGTCATCTCTCCTACGAGCAGTACTTC. Translation gives CASSHLSYEQYF.

The J gene is TRBJ2-3, the V gene TRBV9, with 10 nucleotides matching TRBD2. V shed 4 bases and J 0 bases; nucleotides not matched to a gene: 5. This CDR3 contains 16 residues. The germline V gene has CDR1 SGDLS and CDR2 YYNGEE. The CDR3 nucleotides are TGTGCCAGCAGCTTCAGCGGGAGGGTTAGCACAGATACGCAGTATTTT. It translates to CASSFSGRVSTDTQYF.

This clonotype was seen a handful of times. This rearrangement joins TRBV3-1 to TRBJ2-1; possibly TRBD1 for D (5 bases). This CDR3 spans 16 amino acids. Germline CDR1 and CDR2: LGHDT and YNNKEL (reference sequence). The ends were cut back, 3 bases at V and 2 bases at J, with 14 bases in the middle. The CDR3 region is CASSQQGLLAYNEQFF. CDR3 nucleotides: TGTGCCAGCAGCCAGCAGGGTTTATTGGCCTACAATGAGCAGTTCTTC.

This clonotype was counted only a few times. CDR3 coding DNA: TGTGCCAGCGACATGCTAGCGGGAACCTCCTACAATGAGCAGTTCTTC. Translating it yields CASDMLAGTSYNEQFF. The chain combines TRBV6-1 with TRBJ2-1; 9 nucleotides align to TRBD2. Germline CDR1 MNHNS, CDR2 SASEGT. This CDR3 has 16 residues. The trim removed 8 bases at V and 0 bases at J, leaving 8 bases unmatched.

V and J are TRBV5-4 and TRBJ2-5; 8 bases line up with TRBD1. The CDR3 runs to 15 residues. Germline assignment: CDR1 SGHNT and CDR2 YYREEE (reference sequence). Germline trimming cut 0 bases from V and 4 bases from J; bases unmatched to any gene: 5. CDR3 in DNA: TGTGCCAGCAGCTTGGACAGGGGGTCACGAGAGACCCAGTACTTC. Translating it yields CASSLDRGSRETQYF.

This clonotype has more than one count but fewer than ten. V is TRBV2 and J is TRBJ1-5; D gene ambiguous. There are 14 residues in the CDR3. The V gene lost 4 bases and the J gene lost 0 bases, with 7 bases spanning the gap. CDR1 and CDR2 from the germline V gene are SNHLY and FYNNEI. The CDR3 spells CASSAQASNQPQHF. CDR3 in DNA: TGTGCCAGCAGTGCTCAGGCTAGCAATCAGCCCCAGCATTTT. Filled out from reference TRBV2 and TRBJ1-5, the complete variable domain reads EPEVTQTPSHQVTQMGQEVILRCVPISNHLYFYWYRQILGQKVEFLVSFYNNEISEKSEIFDDQFSVERPDGSNFTLKIRSTKLEDSAMYFCASSAQASNQPQHFGDGTRLSIL.

This clonotype was observed many times. J is TRBJ2-5 and V is TRBV7-8; 12 nucleotides line up with TRBD2. The end of the DNA aligns better with TRBJ2-7, so the J call may be wrong. This CDR3 comprises 15 residues. CDR1 SGHVS and CDR2 FQNEAQ come from the germline V gene. CDR3 nucleotide sequence: TGTGCCAGCAGCTTGGCTAGCGGGAGGGACTACGAGCAGTACTTC. This encodes CASSLASGRDYEQYF.

The chain is built from TRBV28 and TRBJ2-5, with no clear D. Trimming pared 10 bases from V and 5 bases from J, leaving 20 bases between. The CDR3 has 14 amino acids. Germline values: CDR1 MDHEN, CDR2 SYDVKM. The CDR3 DNA follows: TGTGCCACCTCCCCCTTGGGGAAGACGGAGACCCAGTACTTC. It codes for CATSPLGKTETQYF.

The chain uses TRBV3-1 and TRBJ2-1, with TRBD2 identical over 8 bases. The CDR3 has 17 residues. Looked up from germline, CDR1 is LGHDT and CDR2 is YNNKEL (reference sequence). The V segment lost 1 base and the J segment 7 bases; nucleotides outside the gene matches: 12. As DNA, the CDR3 is TGTGCCAGCAGCCAAGCAGGGTTACTAGCGGTATTTAATGAGCAGTTCTTC. This translates into CASSQAGLLAVFNEQFF.

This clonotype was observed a few times. V gene TRBV19 combines with J gene TRBJ1-2; D not resolved. V was trimmed by 0 bases and J by 3 bases, leaving 14 bases between them. The germline V gene encodes CDR1 LNHDA and CDR2 SQIVND (reference sequence). CDR3 length: 16 amino acids. The CDR3 sequence: CASSIDHSTSHYGYTF. The CDR3 nucleotides are TGTGCCAGTAGTATAGATCACTCGACATCACACTATGGCTACACCTTC.

In its sample, this clonotype was seen a few times. This sequence may be a read error, since a much larger clone differs from it by one base. The rearrangement uses TRBV6-6 and TRBJ2-5, with D possibly being TRBD1 (5 bases). This CDR3 comprises 13 residues. Per germline, CDR1 MNHNY and CDR2 SVGAGI (reference sequence). CDR3 DNA sequence: TGTGCCATCAGTTACCAGCAGGGTGTGACCCAGTACTTC. It yields the protein CAISYQQGVTQYF.

The chain combines TRBV11-2 with TRBJ1-2; 7 bases align to TRBD1. After removal of 2 bases from V and 7 bases from J, the junction contained 13 bases not matched to a gene. Germline V gene lookup returns CDR1 SGHAT and CDR2 FQNNGV. The CDR3 spans 16 residues. The CDR3 here is CASSLRGGPVEGGYTF. The CDR3 DNA reads as TGTGCCAGCAGCTTAAGAGGGGGCCCAGTAGAGGGTGGCTACACCTTC.

The chain uses TRBV6-5 and TRBJ1-4; the D is unclear. Germline CDR1 MNHEY, CDR2 SVGAGI. The ends were cut back, 0 bases at V and 5 bases at J, with 7 bases in the middle. The CDR3 length is 14 residues. As DNA, the CDR3 is TGTGCCAGCAGTTACTCGTTGGGGAATGAAAAACTGTTTTTT. As protein: CASSYSLGNEKLFF.

This clonotype came up a few times. This chain connects TRBV2 to TRBJ2-3, with 14 bases fitting TRBD2. Trimming at V came to 3 bases and at J to 4 bases, leaving 3 bases not matched to a gene. This CDR3 spans 16 amino acids. Germline V gene data show CDR1 as SNHLY and CDR2 as FYNNEI. CDR3 sequence: CASSDGTSGSSDTQYF. The CDR3 DNA follows: TGTGCCAGCAGTGATGGGACTAGCGGGAGTTCAGATACGCAGTATTTT. The entire variable domain, with the rest obtained from reference TRBV2 and TRBJ2-3, is as follows: EPEVTQTPSHQVTQMGQEVILRCVPISNHLYFYWYRQILGQKVEFLVSFYNNEISEKSEIFDDQFSVERPDGSNFTLKIRSTKLEDSAMYFCASSDGTSGSSDTQYFGPGTRLTVL.

The genes are TRBV7-6 and TRBJ1-1; a weak D match, TRBD1 (5 bases). Germline V CDR1 and CDR2: SGHVS, FNYEAQ. The CDR3 runs 14 residues. Trimming pared 5 bases from V and 2 bases from J, leaving 12 bases between. CDR3 amino acids: CASSRGTVNTEAFF. The CDR3 DNA sequence: TGTGCCAGCAGCCGAGGGACGGTCAACACTGAAGCTTTCTTT.

V usage is TRBV30 and J usage is TRBJ2-3; possible D gene TRBD2, 5 bases. This CDR3 comprises 17 residues. Trimming took 2 bases from V and 0 from J, leaving 18 bases between them. The germline CDR1 and CDR2 sequences are GTSNPN and SVGIG (reference sequence). CDR3 bases: TGTGCCTGGAGTAACGGTAGGAGGACCAGTAGCACAGATACGCAGTATTTT. This translates into CAWSNGRRTSSTDTQYF. The entire variable domain, with the rest obtained from reference TRBV30 and TRBJ2-3, is as follows: SQTIHQWPATLVQPVGSPLSLECTVEGTSNPNLYWYRQAAGRGLQLLFYSVGIGQISSEVPQNLSASRPQDRQFILSSKKLLLSDSGFYLCAWSNGRRTSSTDTQYFGPGTRLTVL.

This chain links TRBV14 with TRBJ2-7, with TRBD2 matching 8 bases. Germline V lookup: CDR1 SGHDN, CDR2 FVKESK. This CDR3 is 13 amino acids long. V was pared by 4 bases and J by 3 bases, with 2 bases of the junction left unmatched. This chain's CDR3 is CASSPLAGYEQYF. DNA for the CDR3: TGTGCCAGCAGCCCTCTAGCGGGCTACGAGCAGTACTTC.